The T cell receptor (beta chain) under discussion was sequenced for a study of T cell responses to AZD1222 COVID-19 vaccine. A single count supports this clone. The V gene's germline CDR1 is SGHNT and CDR2 YYREEE (reference sequence). The CDR3 has 17 amino acids. The ends lost 0 bases at V and 0 bases at J; junction bases unmatched: 1. Using immunoSEQ multiplex PCR, the repertoire was profiled, and TCRdb retains in-frame clones only, with some absent. The table records tens of thousands of clones, 85% of them present only once. The specimen comprised peripheral blood, sampled on day 0 of MenACWY control vaccination. This TCR came from an adult in good health. This chain links TRBV5-4 with TRBJ2-2; 11 nucleotides match TRBD2. The CDR3 coding sequence is TGTGCCAGCAGCTTGGGACTAGCGGGACCGAACACCGGGGAGCTGTTTTTT. This gives the protein CASSLGLAGPNTGELFF.